The following is a TCR beta chain sequence with its context. What it binds is unknown. With 0 bases removed from V and 9 bases from J, the gap between germline ends came to 12 bases. Germline CDR1 is SGHNT and CDR2 is YENEEA. The CDR3 covers 14 residues. The data stem from a study of OX40 agonist ivuxolimab in advanced cancers. The overall study: With a range of roughly 23 to 79, age averaged approximately 55 years, and about 80% were male. Findings of the study overall: Averaging showed that CD8+ T cells had more expanded clones than CD4+ did.

Clones were read by immunoSEQ multiplex PCR, and TCRdb kept only the in-frame ones, dropping some. Here the sample spans 80,000 to 100,000 clones, roughly 87% being singletons. Sequenced material: CD4+ or CD8+ T cells sorted from blood, taken in a trial of the OX40 agonist ivuxolimab. The chain couples TRBV11-3 to TRBJ2-1, with D possibly TRBD2 on 6 matching bases. The source of this sequence is an adult with an advanced solid tumor such as melanoma, head and neck, liver or kidney cancer. Here the CDR3 reads CASSLDGTAGEQFF. Written as DNA, the CDR3 is TGTGCCAGCAGCTTAGATGGGACTGCCGGTGAGCAGTTCTTC. The full variable domain, in which reference TRBV11-3 and TRBJ2-1 provide the parts outside the CDR3, is EAGVVQSPRYKIIEKKQPVAFWCNPISGHNTLYWYLQNLGQGPELLIRYENEEAVDDSQLPKDRFSAERLKGVDSTLKIQPAELGDSAVYLCASSLDGTAGEQFFGPGTRLTVL.